These T cell receptor beta chains were read from a single sample in a study of T cell responses to AZD1222 COVID-19 vaccine. Libraries were prepared by immunoSEQ multiplex PCR; TCRdb keeps only in-frame clonotypes and omits some of them. In the table there are about 130,000 clones, approximately 91% of which are singletons. This specimen was peripheral blood, taken 28 days after the second AZD1222 dose. The receptors come from an adult who received the AZD1222 COVID-19 vaccine. Both conserved end residues are part of each CDR3. Size is omitted from some rows. Given values are once, few, many or a class for expanded clones.

v_call: TRBV5-1
cdr3_length: 15
j_call: TRBJ2-1
clone_size: -
cdr3_aa: CASSASGSSYNEQFF

v_call: TRBV7-9
cdr3_length: 12
j_call: TRBJ1-5
clone_size: -
cdr3_aa: CASSSVNQPQHF

v_call: TRBV28
cdr3_length: 16
j_call: TRBJ2-7
clone_size: -
cdr3_aa: CASSSRGAGVRYEQYF

v_call: TRBV10-3
cdr3_length: 16
j_call: TRBJ2-3
clone_size: -
cdr3_aa: CAISESRTGIADTQYF

v_call: TRBV11-2
cdr3_length: 18
j_call: TRBJ1-1
clone_size: -
cdr3_aa: CASSPDWLRTAVNTEAFF

v_call: TRBV10-3
cdr3_length: 16
j_call: TRBJ1-5
clone_size: -
cdr3_aa: CAISEPGAGGIQPQHF

v_call: TRBV5-1
cdr3_length: 13
j_call: TRBJ1-2
clone_size: -
cdr3_aa: CASSSSGVEGYTF

v_call: TRBV12-5
cdr3_length: 14
j_call: TRBJ2-2
clone_size: -
cdr3_aa: CASGFWEGSGELFF

v_call: TRBV11-2
cdr3_length: 14
j_call: TRBJ1-4
clone_size: -
cdr3_aa: CASRDREFNEKLFF

v_call: TRBV18
cdr3_length: 14
j_call: TRBJ1-2
clone_size: -
cdr3_aa: CASSPFLEGYGYTF

v_call: TRBV6-1
cdr3_length: 13
j_call: TRBJ1-1
clone_size: once
cdr3_aa: CASSERDREEAFF

v_call: TRBV3-1/TRBV3-2
cdr3_length: 13
j_call: TRBJ2-7
clone_size: -
cdr3_aa: CASSPAWTYEQYF

v_call: TRBV5-1
cdr3_length: 15
j_call: TRBJ2-3
clone_size: -
cdr3_aa: CASSLFLAGEDTQYF

v_call: TRBV11-3
cdr3_length: 16
j_call: TRBJ2-1
clone_size: -
cdr3_aa: CASSYAGTGGGSEQFF

v_call: TRBV5-1
cdr3_length: 14
j_call: TRBJ2-7
clone_size: -
cdr3_aa: CASSLGVAGGEQYF

v_call: TRBV7-9
cdr3_length: 14
j_call: TRBJ2-7
clone_size: -
cdr3_aa: CASSSTRGAYEQYF

v_call: TRBV5-4
cdr3_length: 15
j_call: TRBJ2-2
clone_size: -
cdr3_aa: CASSSLAENTGELFF

v_call: TRBV28
cdr3_length: 15
j_call: TRBJ1-4
clone_size: -
cdr3_aa: CASSFGDSEVEKLFF